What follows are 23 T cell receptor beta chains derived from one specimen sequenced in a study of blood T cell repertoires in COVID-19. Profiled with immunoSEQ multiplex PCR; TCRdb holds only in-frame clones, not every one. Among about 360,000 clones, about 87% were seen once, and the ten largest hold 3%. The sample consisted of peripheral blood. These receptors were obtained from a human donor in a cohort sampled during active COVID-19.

The CDR3 DNA is TGTGCCACCTCCCGGACAGGGAATCAGCCCCAGCATTTT. This translates into CATSRTGNQPQHF. The gene calls are TRBV24-1 and TRBJ1-5, with 8 positions matching TRBD1. The junction had 4 bases not matched to a gene; V was cut back by 9 bases and J by 4 bases. The CDR3 is made up of 13 amino acids. Germline V gives CDR1 KGHDR, CDR2 SFDVKD.

CDR3 protein: CASSPFREETQYF. The CDR3 DNA follows: TGTGCCAGCAGCCCGTTCAGGGAAGAGACCCAGTACTTC. V and J are TRBV2 and TRBJ2-5; the D gene is possibly TRBD1 (5 bases). V was clipped by 6 bases and J by 3 bases, with 11 bases between them. Per the germline V gene, CDR1 is SNHLY and CDR2 is FYNNEI. The CDR3 is 13 amino acids.

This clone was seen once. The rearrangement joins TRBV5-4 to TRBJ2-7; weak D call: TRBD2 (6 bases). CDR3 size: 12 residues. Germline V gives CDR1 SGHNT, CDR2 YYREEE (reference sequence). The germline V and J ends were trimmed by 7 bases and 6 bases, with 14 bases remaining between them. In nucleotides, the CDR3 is TGTGCCAGCGGAGGGACTTCTCTCGAGCAGTACTTC. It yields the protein CASGGTSLEQYF.

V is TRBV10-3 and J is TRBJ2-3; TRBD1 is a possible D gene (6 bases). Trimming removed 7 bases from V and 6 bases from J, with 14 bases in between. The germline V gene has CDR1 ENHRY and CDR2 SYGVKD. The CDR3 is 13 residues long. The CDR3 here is CAIKGDDVDTQYF. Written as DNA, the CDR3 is TGTGCCATCAAGGGGGACGACGTCGATACGCAGTATTTT.

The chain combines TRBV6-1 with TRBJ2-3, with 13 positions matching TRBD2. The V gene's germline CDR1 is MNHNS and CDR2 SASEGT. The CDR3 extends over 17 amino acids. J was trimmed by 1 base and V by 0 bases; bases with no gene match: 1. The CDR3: CASSEAGTSGGTDTQYF. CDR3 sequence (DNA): TGTGCCAGCAGTGAAGCCGGGACTAGCGGGGGCACAGATACGCAGTATTTT.

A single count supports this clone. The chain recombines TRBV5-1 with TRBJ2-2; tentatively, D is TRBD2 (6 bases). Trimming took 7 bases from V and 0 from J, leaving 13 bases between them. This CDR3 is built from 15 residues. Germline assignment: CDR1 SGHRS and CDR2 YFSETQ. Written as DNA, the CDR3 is TGCGCCAGCCGACCTGGGGACTCGAACACCGGGGAGCTGTTTTTT. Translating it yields CASRPGDSNTGELFF. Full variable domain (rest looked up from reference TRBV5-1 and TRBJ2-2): KAGVTQTPRYLIKTRGQQVTLSCSPISGHRSVSWYQQTPGQGLQFLFEYFSETQRNKGNFPGRFSGRQFSNSRSEMNVSTLELGDSALYLCASRPGDSNTGELFFGEGSRLTVL.

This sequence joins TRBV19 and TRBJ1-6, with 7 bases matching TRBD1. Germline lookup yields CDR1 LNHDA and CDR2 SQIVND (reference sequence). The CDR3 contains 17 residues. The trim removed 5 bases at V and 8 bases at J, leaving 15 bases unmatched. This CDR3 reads CASSLRDPGTEYSPLHF. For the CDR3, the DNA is TGTGCCAGTAGTCTTAGAGATCCCGGGACAGAATATTCACCCCTCCACTTT.

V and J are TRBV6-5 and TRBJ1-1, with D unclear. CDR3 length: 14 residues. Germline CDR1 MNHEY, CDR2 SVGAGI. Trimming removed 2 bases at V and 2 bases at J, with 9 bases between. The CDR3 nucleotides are TGTGCCAGCAGTTACGACGAGGGCAACACTGAAGCTTTCTTT. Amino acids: CASSYDEGNTEAFF.

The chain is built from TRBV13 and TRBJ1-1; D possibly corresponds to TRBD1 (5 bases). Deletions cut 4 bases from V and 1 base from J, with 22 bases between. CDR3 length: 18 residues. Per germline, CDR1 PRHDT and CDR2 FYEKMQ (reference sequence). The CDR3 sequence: CASSSPGGIPQGNTEAFF. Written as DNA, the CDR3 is TGTGCCAGCAGCTCCCCCGGCGGGATTCCTCAGGGGAACACTGAAGCTTTCTTT. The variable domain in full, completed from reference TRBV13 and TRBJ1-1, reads AAGVIQSPRHLIKEKRETATLKCYPIPRHDTVYWYQQGPGQDPQFLISFYEKMQSDKGSIPDRFSAQQFSDYHSELNMSSLELGDSALYFCASSSPGGIPQGNTEAFFGQGTRLTVV.

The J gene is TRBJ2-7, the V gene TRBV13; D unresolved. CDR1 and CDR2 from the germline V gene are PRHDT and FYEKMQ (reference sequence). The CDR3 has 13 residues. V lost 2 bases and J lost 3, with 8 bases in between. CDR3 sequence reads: CASSLSGHYEQYF. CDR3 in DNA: TGTGCCAGCAGCTTAAGTGGCCACTACGAGCAGTACTTC.

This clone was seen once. CDR3 in DNA: TGTGCCAGTAGTACTAGCGGGGTGGCAGATACGCAGTATTTT. Its protein product is CASSTSGVADTQYF. This chain connects TRBV19 to TRBJ2-3, with 9 bases fitting TRBD2. From germline, CDR1 is LNHDA and CDR2 SQIVND (reference sequence). V was pared by 4 bases and J by 4 bases, with 3 bases of the junction left unmatched. This CDR3 is built from 14 residues.

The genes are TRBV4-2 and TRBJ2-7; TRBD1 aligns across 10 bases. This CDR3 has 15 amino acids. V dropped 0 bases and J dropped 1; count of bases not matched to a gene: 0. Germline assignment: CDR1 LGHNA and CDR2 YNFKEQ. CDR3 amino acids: CASSQEDRGSYEQYF. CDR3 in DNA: TGTGCCAGCAGCCAAGAGGACAGGGGGTCCTACGAGCAGTACTTC.

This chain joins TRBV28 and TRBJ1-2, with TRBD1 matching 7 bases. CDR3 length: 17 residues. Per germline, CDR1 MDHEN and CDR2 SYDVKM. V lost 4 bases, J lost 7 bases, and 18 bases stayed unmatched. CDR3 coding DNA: TGTGCCAGCAGTTCCCCACCTCCCAACAGGGGAGCGGGTGGCTACACCTTC. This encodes CASSSPPPNRGAGGYTF.

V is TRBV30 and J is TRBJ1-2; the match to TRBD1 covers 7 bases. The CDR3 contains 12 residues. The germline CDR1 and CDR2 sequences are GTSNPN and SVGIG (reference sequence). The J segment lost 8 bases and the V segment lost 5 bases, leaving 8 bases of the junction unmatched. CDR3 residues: CAWDDRATGYTF. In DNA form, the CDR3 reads TGTGCCTGGGACGACAGGGCTACAGGCTACACCTTC.

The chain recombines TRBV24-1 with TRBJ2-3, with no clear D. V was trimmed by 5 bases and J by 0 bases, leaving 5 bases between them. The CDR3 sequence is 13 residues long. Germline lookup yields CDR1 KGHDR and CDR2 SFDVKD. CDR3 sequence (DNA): TGTGCCACCAGTGGCGTAAGCACAGATACGCAGTATTTT. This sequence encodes CATSGVSTDTQYF.

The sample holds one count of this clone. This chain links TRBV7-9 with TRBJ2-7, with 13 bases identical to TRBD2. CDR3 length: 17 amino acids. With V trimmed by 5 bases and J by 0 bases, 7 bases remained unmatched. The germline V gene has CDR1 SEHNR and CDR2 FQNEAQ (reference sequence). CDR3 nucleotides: TGTGCCAGCAGCCCACCCGGACTAGCGGGGGCCTCCTACGAGCAGTACTTC. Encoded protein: CASSPPGLAGASYEQYF.

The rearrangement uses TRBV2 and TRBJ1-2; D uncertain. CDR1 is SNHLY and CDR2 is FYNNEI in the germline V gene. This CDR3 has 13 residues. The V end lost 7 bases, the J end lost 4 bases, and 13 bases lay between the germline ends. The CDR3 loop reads CASKALSGYGYTF. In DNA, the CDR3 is TGTGCCAGCAAGGCTTTATCGGGCTATGGCTACACCTTC. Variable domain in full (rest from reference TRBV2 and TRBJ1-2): EPEVTQTPSHQVTQMGQEVILRCVPISNHLYFYWYRQILGQKVEFLVSFYNNEISEKSEIFDDQFSVERPDGSNFTLKIRSTKLEDSAMYFCASKALSGYGYTFGSGTRLTVV.

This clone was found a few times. Here the CDR3 DNA reads TGTGCCAGCAGCCCCTCGCTATTTAGCTCCTACAATGAGCAGTTCTTC. Translation gives CASSPSLFSSYNEQFF. The chain links TRBV7-9 to TRBJ2-1; the D is unclear. The CDR3 is 16 amino acids. Per germline, CDR1 SEHNR and CDR2 FQNEAQ (reference sequence). The V end lost 5 bases, the J end lost 0 bases, and 14 bases lay between the germline ends.

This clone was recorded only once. The CDR3 loop is CASSLKGQNYIQYF. DNA of the CDR3: TGTGCCAGCAGCTTAAAGGGACAGAACTACATTCAGTACTTC. The chain recombines TRBV11-2 with TRBJ2-4; 7 bases fit TRBD1. The junction had 6 bases not matched to a gene; V was cut back by 2 bases and J by 8 bases. This CDR3 has 14 residues. Germline CDR1 is SGHAT and CDR2 is FQNNGV. Full variable domain (missing parts from reference TRBV11-2 and TRBJ2-4): EAGVAQSPRYKIIEKRQSVAFWCNPISGHATLYWYQQILGQGPKLLIQFQNNGVVDDSQLPKDRFSAERLKGVDSTLKIQPAKLEDSAVYLCASSLKGQNYIQYFGAGTRLSVL.

In nucleotides, the CDR3 is TGTGCCAGCAGTGACAGGTTGAACACTGAAGCTTTCTTT. Amino acids: CASSDRLNTEAFF. The rearrangement links TRBV7-2 to TRBJ1-1, with D possibly matching TRBD1 (6 bases). There are 13 residues in the CDR3. The V gene lost 6 bases and the J gene lost 0 bases, with 8 bases spanning the gap. Germline V CDR1 and CDR2: SGHTA, FQGNSA.

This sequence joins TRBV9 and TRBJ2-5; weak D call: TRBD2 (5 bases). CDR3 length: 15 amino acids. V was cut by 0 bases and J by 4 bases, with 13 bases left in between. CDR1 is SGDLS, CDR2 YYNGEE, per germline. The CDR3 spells CASSVATGVAETQYF. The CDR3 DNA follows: TGTGCCAGCAGCGTAGCTACCGGGGTGGCAGAGACCCAGTACTTC.

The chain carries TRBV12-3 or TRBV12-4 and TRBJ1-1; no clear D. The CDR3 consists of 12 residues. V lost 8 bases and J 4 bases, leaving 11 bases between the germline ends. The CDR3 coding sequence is TGTGCCAGCGGGCGCTTCGGCACTGAAGCTTTCTTT. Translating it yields CASGRFGTEAFF.

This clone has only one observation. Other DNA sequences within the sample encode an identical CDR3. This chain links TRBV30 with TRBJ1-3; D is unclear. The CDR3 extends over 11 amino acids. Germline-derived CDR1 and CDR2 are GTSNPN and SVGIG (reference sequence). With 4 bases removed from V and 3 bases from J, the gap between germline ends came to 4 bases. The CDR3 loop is CAWTVGNTIYF. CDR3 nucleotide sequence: TGTGCCTGGACCGTTGGAAACACCATATATTTT.